This T cell receptor beta chain emerged from a study of tumor and adjacent non-tumor tissue in lung cancer. Study information: Patients comprised about a dozen adenocarcinoma, 2 squamous cell carcinoma and 1 small cell lung cancer. The patients, 10 or so men and about five women, were 31 to 76 with stage I to III disease. Some 3.9 million productive TCRbeta reads were obtained per sample on average.

TCRbeta libraries were built with three rounds of nested PCR, modified from ARM-PCR. TCRdb ran MiXCR on the multiplex PCR reads and lists one entry per CDR3 protein. This table has 110,000 or so distinct CDR3 sequences, 60% to 80% appearing once. Trimming left V 7 bases short and J 6 bases short, with 16 bases between. Germline V gene sequence: CDR1 MNHNY, CDR2 SVGAGI (reference sequence). The CDR3 is 14 residues long. This sample's RNA came from whole unsorted tissue. As regards this clonotype: Its specificity is unknown. The conserved phenylalanine or tryptophan is not found at the CDR3 terminus, so this likely reflects a read error.

Whole-study results and caveats: TCR diversity was significantly greater in tumor than normal lung tissue.

The genes are TRBV6-6 and TRBJ1-5; D unclear. Specimen: lung tumor tissue. This receptor was identified in a woman in her sixties with non-small cell lung cancer. CDR3 loop: CASTPDKGGQPQHY. The CDR3 bases are TGTGCCAGCACCCCCGACAAGGGCGGTCAGCCCCAGCATTAT.